The T cell receptor beta chain under discussion was sequenced for a study of cytomegalovirus exposure and HLA in healthy donors. Study results and caveats: Cytomegalovirus-associated TCR beta chains were listed, numbering some 170. As a later analysis showed, several of the most significant clusters appeared to be linked to common viral pathogens. A later analysis linked a missense DCLRE1C variant to TCR beta V- and J-gene trimming. In a later analysis, specific HLA alleles were associated with approximately 16,000 TCR beta sequences at a 0.05 false discovery rate.

The primer mix had 60 Vbeta and 13 Jbeta primers. Some clones are missing from TCRdb's copy, which holds only in-frame ones; the method was immunoSEQ multiplex PCR. The sample includes some 120,000 clones, 80% of them seen just once. A note on this clone: Its antigen is unknown.

V shed 3 bases and J shed 5 bases, with 25 bases lying between them. This CDR3 spans 18 amino acids. Germline V gene data show CDR1 as MNHEY and CDR2 as SMNVEV (reference sequence). V is TRBV27 and J is TRBJ1-2; TRBD1 is a possible D gene (6 bases). This sequence originates from a man aged 40-55 years in good health and CMV-seronegative. The sample comprised PBMCs. The CDR3 loop is CASSLDGGQGQGLYGYTF. CDR3 nucleotides: TGTGCCAGCAGTTTGGACGGGGGGCAGGGGCAGGGGTTGTATGGCTACACCTTC.